This is a list of T cell receptor beta chains from one sample in a study of blood T cell repertoires in COVID-19. Only in-frame clones appear in the TCRdb table, and some are missing; sequencing was by immunoSEQ multiplex PCR. The repertoire consists of about 210,000 clones, with 80% to 90% occurring once and the leading ten covering about 10%. The specimen sequenced was peripheral blood. Receptors originate from a woman aged 80 or over with COVID-19, enrolled during active disease. Both conserved end residues are part of each CDR3. A D gene is named only where the DNA matches it firmly. A row's size may be missing; if present it is once, few, many or a size class.

TRBV6-5	13	-	-	TRBJ1-2	CASRRGLNYGYTF	TGTGCCAGCCGGAGGGGACTCAACTATGGCTACACCTTC
TRBV27	16	TRBD2	-	TRBJ2-2	CASSSWTSGLTGELFF	TGTGCCAGCAGTTCCTGGACTAGCGGGCTTACCGGGGAGCTGTTTTTT
TRBV5-1	15	-	-	TRBJ2-3	CASSLGFGGTDTQYF	TGCGCCAGCAGCTTGGGATTCGGTGGCACAGATACGCAGTATTTT
TRBV6-2/TRBV6-3	21	TRBD1	-	TRBJ1-1	CASSYTPFRTGKAILNTEAFF	TGTGCCAGCAGTTATACTCCCTTCCGGACAGGGAAGGCGATCTTAAACACTGAAGCTTTCTTT
TRBV28	15	TRBD1	-	TRBJ1-4	CASSSTSGGYEKLFF	TGTGCCAGCAGTTCCACCTCAGGGGGCTATGAAAAACTGTTTTTT
TRBV7-9	14	-	-	TRBJ1-5	CASSQDRIDQPQHF	TGTGCCAGCAGCCAAGACAGGATAGATCAGCCCCAGCATTTT
TRBV15	16	-	-	TRBJ2-5	CATSKGGQFFLETQYF	TGTGCCACCAGCAAGGGGGGACAGTTTTTTTTGGAGACCCAGTACTTC
TRBV7-9	13	-	-	TRBJ1-4	CASNKNLEEKLFF	TGTGCCAGCAACAAAAATTTAGAGGAAAAACTGTTTTTT
TRBV30	14	TRBD2	-	TRBJ2-7	CAWKAGGLKNEQYF	TGTGCCTGGAAAGCGGGGGGGCTAAAGAACGAGCAGTACTTC
TRBV9	16	TRBD1	-	TRBJ2-5	CASSVAPGQGQETQYF	TGTGCCAGCAGCGTAGCCCCGGGACAGGGCCAAGAGACCCAGTACTTC
TRBV5-1	14	-	-	TRBJ1-2	CASSLSAGHYGYTF	TGCGCCAGCAGCTTGTCTGCAGGCCATTATGGCTACACCTTC
TRBV5-6	17	TRBD2	-	TRBJ2-4	CASSSRLAGGAKNIQYF	TGTGCCAGCAGTTCACGACTAGCGGGGGGCGCCAAAAACATTCAGTACTTC
TRBV5-1	15	-	-	TRBJ1-6	CASSLDRVRNSPLHF	TGCGCCAGCAGCTTGGACAGGGTCCGGAATTCACCCCTCCACTTT
TRBV19	14	-	-	TRBJ2-3	CASSITPSTDTQYF	TGTGCCAGTAGTATTACACCTAGCACAGATACGCAGTATTTT
TRBV7-3	15	TRBD2	-	TRBJ2-3	CASSLRLAGADTQYF	TGTGCCAGCAGCTTAAGGCTAGCGGGGGCAGATACGCAGTATTTT
TRBV3-1/TRBV3-2	11	-	-	TRBJ1-2	CASSLRRGYTF	TGTGCCAGCAGCCTCAGGAGGGGCTACACCTTC
TRBV11-1	16	-	-	TRBJ1-1	CASSPRRERMNTEAFF	TGTGCCAGCAGCCCCCGGAGGGAACGAATGAACACTGAAGCTTTCTTT
TRBV18	16	TRBD1	-	TRBJ2-2	CASSPYEQGFTGELFF	TGTGCCAGCTCACCATACGAACAGGGGTTCACCGGGGAGCTGTTTTTT
TRBV6-1	13	-	once	TRBJ1-5	CASSEGAGQPQHF	TGTGCCAGCAGTGAAGGGGCAGGTCAGCCCCAGCATTTT
TRBV11-2	11	-	-	TRBJ1-3	CASSLGNTIYF	TGTGCCAGCAGCCTGGGAAACACCATATATTTT
TRBV5-1	16	-	-	TRBJ2-1	CASSLGGGGIQVEQFF	TGCGCCAGCAGCTTGGGTGGGGGCGGCATCCAGGTTGAGCAGTTCTTC
TRBV27	15	-	-	TRBJ2-6	CASSFRGSGANVLTF	TGTGCCAGCAGCTTCAGGGGATCTGGGGCCAACGTCCTGACTTTC
TRBV18	13	-	once	TRBJ1-1	CASSEGINTEAFF	TGTGCCAGCTCGGAGGGAATAAACACTGAAGCTTTCTTT
TRBV25-1	11	-	-	TRBJ1-2	CASSEFGGYTF	TGTGCCAGCAGTGAATTCGGTGGCTACACCTTC
TRBV5-1	17	-	-	TRBJ2-6	CASSLGDGQAGANVLTF	TGCGCCAGCAGCTTGGGAGATGGCCAGGCTGGGGCCAACGTCCTGACTTTC
TRBV5-1	12	TRBD1	-	TRBJ1-2	CASSWDRDGYTF	TGCGCCAGCAGCTGGGACAGGGATGGCTACACCTTC
TRBV13	15	TRBD2	-	TRBJ2-7	CASSSYSGGGYEQYF	TGTGCCAGCAGCTCCTATAGCGGGGGCGGATACGAGCAGTACTTC
TRBV27	14	-	-	TRBJ1-4	CASSLDRFSEKLFF	TGTGCCAGCAGCTTAGACAGATTTAGTGAAAAACTGTTTTTT
TRBV5-1	16	-	once	TRBJ2-3	CASGMGLAANTDTQYF	TGCGCCAGCGGCATGGGGTTAGCGGCTAACACAGATACGCAGTATTTT
TRBV18	16	TRBD2	-	TRBJ2-1	CASSPSTSGLYNEQFF	TGTGCCAGCTCACCCTCTACTAGCGGACTCTACAATGAGCAGTTCTTC
TRBV11-3	14	-	-	TRBJ2-2	CASSLGANTGELFF	TGTGCCAGCAGCTTAGGCGCGAACACCGGGGAGCTGTTTTTT
TRBV6-4	14	-	-	TRBJ2-1	CASSKEGSYNEQFF	TGTGCCAGCAGTAAGGAGGGCTCCTACAATGAGCAGTTCTTC
TRBV20-1	15	TRBD2	-	TRBJ2-1	CSASGGTSSYNEQFF	TGCAGTGCTAGTGGGGGGACTAGCTCCTACAATGAGCAGTTCTTC
TRBV24-1	16	-	-	TRBJ1-5	CATSDRTGSGNQPQHF	TGTGCCACCAGTGACCGAACAGGGAGTGGCAATCAGCCCCAGCATTTT
TRBV5-4	13	TRBD1	-	TRBJ1-2	CASSTGQVYGYTF	TGTGCCAGCAGCACGGGACAGGTTTATGGCTACACCTTC
TRBV14	13	-	few	TRBJ2-5	CASSQTLQETQYF	TGTGCCAGCAGCCAGACACTCCAAGAGACCCAGTACTTC
TRBV11-2	15	TRBD1	-	TRBJ2-3	CASSSGTGATDTQYF	TGTGCCAGCAGCTCCGGGACAGGGGCCACAGATACGCAGTATTTT
TRBV30	12	-	-	TRBJ1-2	CAWSGGARGYTF	TGTGCCTGGAGTGGTGGAGCTCGAGGCTACACCTTC
TRBV5-1	17	TRBD1	once	TRBJ1-6	CASSYSDRGVGNSPLHF	TGCGCCAGCAGCTACTCCGACAGGGGCGTTGGTAATTCACCCCTCCACTTT
TRBV19	13	TRBD1	-	TRBJ1-1	CASSMELDREAFF	TGTGCCAGTAGTATGGAATTGGACAGGGAAGCTTTCTTT
TRBV6-1	15	TRBD1	-	TRBJ1-5	CASSEAGGGHQPQHF	TGTGCCAGCAGTGAAGCAGGGGGCGGACATCAGCCCCAGCATTTT
TRBV18	14	-	-	TRBJ1-1	CASSPRAGVTEAFF	TGTGCCAGCTCACCGAGGGCAGGGGTGACTGAAGCTTTCTTT
TRBV19	13	-	-	TRBJ1-1	CASTGGLITEAFF	TGTGCCAGTACCGGGGGGCTGATCACTGAAGCTTTCTTT
TRBV7-2	17	TRBD1	-	TRBJ1-3	CASSTRTGSSSGNTIYF	TGTGCCAGCAGCACGCGGACAGGGTCCAGCTCTGGAAACACCATATATTTT
TRBV2	13	TRBD2	-	TRBJ2-1	CASGTRIHNEQFF	TGTGCCTCCGGGACTAGGATACACAATGAGCAGTTCTTC
TRBV19	13	-	-	TRBJ1-1	CASSSTRVTEAFF	TGTGCCAGTAGTAGTACCAGGGTCACTGAAGCTTTCTTT
TRBV4-2	13	-	-	TRBJ1-1	CASSLPSGNEAFF	TGTGCCAGCAGCCTCCCTTCGGGGAATGAAGCTTTCTTT
TRBV5-1	17	TRBD2	-	TRBJ2-2	CASSSGYQAGAIGELFF	TGCGCCAGCAGCTCCGGATATCAAGCGGGGGCTATTGGGGAGCTGTTTTTT
TRBV27	15	TRBD1	-	TRBJ1-2	CASSRSDRPLYGYTF	TGTGCCAGCAGTCGCTCGGACAGGCCCCTCTATGGCTACACCTTC
TRBV5-1	15	-	-	TRBJ2-1	CASSLDDYPDREQFF	TGCGCCAGCAGCTTGGACGACTACCCCGACCGTGAGCAGTTCTTC
TRBV27	16	TRBD1	-	TRBJ1-1	CATTARPTGAGTEAFF	TGTGCCACCACCGCCAGGCCGACAGGGGCTGGCACTGAAGCTTTCTTT
TRBV11-3	13	TRBD1	-	TRBJ2-3	CASSTGQTDTQYF	TGTGCCAGCAGCACGGGACAGACAGATACGCAGTATTTT
TRBV4-2	14	-	-	TRBJ2-7	CASSQDDRSYEQYF	TGTGCCAGCAGCCAAGATGACAGGTCCTACGAGCAGTACTTC